The T cell receptor beta chain described here comes from a study of CD8 T cells in Susac syndrome. As for the study in general: Patients with Susac syndrome were, at the time of blood collection, therapy-naive, maintained on corticosteroids, or maintained on intravenous immunoglobulin alone. Findings of the study overall: Clonal expansion was not seen in any Susac syndrome CD4+ T cell repertoire.

A word on this clonotype: The antigen is unknown.

Reverse transcription of about 0.5 to 1 ug RNA used random hexamers. Amplification of TCR beta CDR3 by immunoSEQ multiplex PCR spanned 54 Vbeta and 13 Jbeta. In TCRdb, the immunoSEQ multiplex PCR reads were re-called with MiXCR into one record per CDR3 protein. The repertoire holds around 170,000 distinct CDR3 sequences, almost 96% seen once, with 0.075% to 0.1% in the top ten. Germline assignment: CDR1 LGHDT and CDR2 YNNKEL (reference sequence). The CDR3 runs to 15 residues. The trim removed 4 bases at V and 10 bases at J, leaving 9 bases unmatched. This clonotype originated in a human donor with Susac syndrome. The sample comprised CD4+ T cells from PBMCs. V and J are TRBV3-1 and TRBJ1-6, with 8 bases lining up with TRBD1. CDR3: CASSRNRGNESPLHF. For the CDR3, the DNA is TGTGCCAGCAGCCGTAACAGGGGGAATGAATCACCCCTCCACTTT.